These 32 T cell receptor beta chains originate from one sample sequenced in a study of vaccination effects on CD4 cells after COVID-19. Their cognate antigens are unknown. Generated by immunoSEQ multiplex PCR, the TCRdb table keeps only in-frame clones and is missing some. This table holds over 30,000 clones, more than 60% found once. ViraFEST used viral peptide pools to expand antigen-specific CD4+ T cells before sequencing. Researchers isolated CD4+ T cells once approximately eleven days of culture had elapsed. Previously uninfected by SARS-CoV-2, the vaccine recipients also showed negative nucleocapsid antibodies. Sequences were derived from CD4+ T cells from PBMCs cultured with SARS-CoV-2 spike peptides, sampled before COVID-19 vaccination. These receptors were collected from a human donor who received a COVID-19 vaccine.

J is TRBJ1-1 and V is TRBV15; no firm D call. V lost 8 bases, J lost 3 bases, and 16 bases lay in between. Germline CDR1 LNHNV, CDR2 YYDKDF (reference sequence). The CDR3 has 14 residues. CDR3 nucleotide sequence: TGTGCCACCGGCATCCGTCCCTTGGACACTGAAGCTTTCTTT. Amino acid sequence: CATGIRPLDTEAFF.

This sequence joins TRBV18 and TRBJ2-1, with D perhaps matching TRBD2 (6 bases). V was shortened by 0 bases and J by 7 bases, with 16 bases between the two germline ends. Germline V gene sequence: CDR1 KGHSH, CDR2 LQKENI. CDR3 length: 16 amino acids. CDR3: CASSPPAEGKGNEQFF. The CDR3 DNA is TGTGCCAGCTCACCACCAGCGGAGGGAAAGGGGAATGAGCAGTTCTTC.

This chain uses TRBV7-2 with TRBJ1-4, with TRBD1 identical over 8 bases. The trim removed 4 bases at V and 2 bases at J, leaving 9 bases unmatched. The CDR3 runs 17 residues. CDR1 is SGHTA and CDR2 is FQGNSA in the germline V gene. CDR3 amino acids: CASSYYRGRMTNEKLFF. The CDR3 DNA reads as TGTGCCAGCAGCTATTACAGGGGGAGGATGACTAATGAAAAACTGTTTTTT.

The J gene is TRBJ2-1, the V gene TRBV20-1; TRBD2 aligns across 7 bases. V was pared by 3 bases and J by 5 bases, with 13 bases of the junction left unmatched. This CDR3 comprises 16 residues. Germline V gives CDR1 DFQATT, CDR2 SNEGSKA (reference sequence). This CDR3 reads CSASPGLTVINNEQFF. DNA of the CDR3: TGCAGTGCTAGTCCGGGACTAACCGTAATAAACAATGAGCAGTTCTTC.

The V and J genes are TRBV4-2 and TRBJ2-2; D remains ambiguous. In germline, CDR1 is LGHNA, CDR2 YNFKEQ. Trimming took off 0 bases at V and 3 bases at J, with 11 bases between the two ends. The CDR3 runs to 16 residues. CDR3 amino acids: CASSQDWRVDTGELFF. In nucleotides, the CDR3 is TGTGCCAGCAGCCAAGATTGGAGAGTAGACACCGGGGAGCTGTTTTTT.

CDR3 sequence (DNA): TGTGCCATCAGTGAGTCTGAGGGAGCCTACACCGGGGAGCTGTTTTTT. Protein product: CAISESEGAYTGELFF. The chain is built from TRBV10-3 and TRBJ2-2, with D maybe TRBD2 (5 bases). Trimming took 0 bases from V and 3 from J, leaving 11 bases between them. CDR1 ENHRY and CDR2 SYGVKD come from the germline V gene. The CDR3 loop spans 16 amino acids.

The rearrangement uses TRBV27 and TRBJ1-3; no firm D call. From germline, CDR1 is MNHEY and CDR2 SMNVEV (reference sequence). The CDR3 covers 14 residues. V was clipped by 7 bases and J by 0 bases, with 10 bases between them. CDR3 protein: CASKTQLSGNTIYF. For the CDR3, the DNA is TGTGCCAGCAAGACTCAGCTCTCTGGAAACACCATATATTTT.

This clone was recorded once. The chain links TRBV6-5 to TRBJ1-4, with D possibly matching TRBD1 (6 bases). This CDR3 region has 13 residues. V was trimmed by 6 bases and J by 6 bases, leaving 11 bases between them. Looked up from germline, CDR1 is MNHEY and CDR2 is SVGAGI. CDR3 amino acids: CASRQGKYEKLFF. The CDR3 DNA is TGTGCCAGCAGACAGGGAAAATATGAAAAACTGTTTTTT.

The V and J genes are TRBV5-1 and TRBJ1-1, with D possibly being TRBD1 (6 bases). V gave up 4 bases and J gave up 1 base, with 17 bases separating them. From germline, CDR1 is SGHRS and CDR2 YFSETQ. This CDR3 contains 16 residues. The CDR3 DNA sequence: TGCGCCAGCAGCCGAACCGAATGGACAGCGAACACTGAAGCTTTCTTT. Amino acid sequence: CASSRTEWTANTEAFF.

This clone was seen only a few times. The V call is TRBV27, the J call TRBJ1-2; D unclear. V lost 6 bases and J 8 bases, leaving 16 bases between the germline ends. In germline, CDR1 is MNHEY, CDR2 SMNVEV (reference sequence). The CDR3 spans 13 residues. CDR3 nucleotides: TGTGCCAGCAGCCTCCCCGGTGGGAGGGGCTACACCTTC. Residues: CASSLPGGRGYTF.

The genes are TRBV30 and TRBJ1-3; the D is unclear. Germline V gene sequence: CDR1 GTSNPN, CDR2 SVGIG (reference sequence). The CDR3 is 18 amino acids. Trimming cost V 2 bases and J 1 base, with 21 bases left between them. CDR3 DNA: TGTGCCTGGAGTCGTGAAGGCAGTTCCGGGATATCTGGAAACACCATATATTTT. Protein: CAWSREGSSGISGNTIYF. The full variable domain, with the rest looked up from reference TRBV30 and TRBJ1-3, is SQTIHQWPATLVQPVGSPLSLECTVEGTSNPNLYWYRQAAGRGLQLLFYSVGIGQISSEVPQNLSASRPQDRQFILSSKKLLLSDSGFYLCAWSREGSSGISGNTIYFGEGSWLTVV.

The V call is TRBV20-1, the J call TRBJ2-1; 7 positions agree with TRBD2. The length of the CDR3 is 15 residues. Germline-derived CDR1 and CDR2 are DFQATT and SNEGSKA (reference sequence). Trimming cost V 3 bases and J 0 bases; bases outside gene matches: 5. CDR3 coding DNA: TGCAGTGCTAGTGTATGGGGGGGCTCCTACAATGAGCAGTTCTTC. The encoded protein is CSASVWGGSYNEQFF.

This chain uses TRBV15 with TRBJ2-5; D perhaps matches TRBD1 (6 bases). CDR1 is LNHNV, CDR2 YYDKDF, per germline (reference sequence). V shed 5 bases and J shed 2 bases, with 21 bases lying between them. The CDR3 length is 17 residues. This CDR3 is CATSSIRQGGIQETQYF. DNA for the CDR3: TGTGCCACCAGCTCAATCCGACAAGGGGGAATTCAAGAGACCCAGTACTTC. Supplemented by reference TRBV15 and TRBJ2-5, the full variable domain reads DAMVIQNPRYQVTQFGKPVTLSCSQTLNHNVMYWYQQKSSQAPKLLFHYYDKDFNNEADTPDNFQSRRPNTSFCFLDIRSPGLGDTAMYLCATSSIRQGGIQETQYFGPGTRLLVL.

The rearrangement joins TRBV19 to TRBJ2-7; D remains ambiguous. CDR1 is LNHDA, CDR2 SQIVND, per germline (reference sequence). Trimming cost V 5 bases and J 3 bases, with 11 bases left between them. There are 13 residues in the CDR3. CDR3 sequence reads: CASSVHLNYEQYF. As DNA, the CDR3 is TGTGCCAGTAGTGTTCACTTAAACTACGAGCAGTACTTC. Complete variable domain (other parts from reference TRBV19 and TRBJ2-7): DGGITQSPKYLFRKEGQNVTLSCEQNLNHDAMYWYRQDPGQGLRLIYYSQIVNDFQKGDIAEGYSVSREKKESFPLTVTSAQKNPTAFYLCASSVHLNYEQYFGPGTRLTVT.

This clone was picked up one time. The rearrangement uses TRBV3-1 (or the pseudogene TRBV3-2) and TRBJ1-6; D remains unclear. CDR1 is LGHDT and CDR2 is YNNKEL in the germline V gene (reference sequence). CDR3 size: 14 residues. V lost 0 bases and J 10 bases, leaving 10 bases between the germline ends. CDR3: CASSQDGLRSPLHF. The CDR3 DNA is TGTGCCAGCAGCCAAGACGGGTTGAGGTCACCCCTCCACTTT.

The chain couples TRBV28 to TRBJ2-2, with no clear D. The ends were cut back, 5 bases at V and 1 base at J, with 11 bases in the middle. The CDR3 loop spans 15 amino acids. CDR1 is MDHEN and CDR2 is SYDVKM in the germline V gene. CDR3 nucleotide sequence: TGTGCCAGCAGTGGGCTAAAGATGAACACCGGGGAGCTGTTTTTT. It codes for CASSGLKMNTGELFF.

This clone was seen at least ten times. The genes are TRBV6-5 and TRBJ2-7; D possibly corresponds to TRBD2 (6 bases). Germline CDR1 and CDR2: MNHEY and SVGAGI. This CDR3 spans 13 amino acids. The V end was cut by 5 bases, the J end by 4 bases, with 12 bases between. For the CDR3, the DNA is TGTGCCAGCAGTCCCGGTGGGGGGTACGAGCAGTACTTC. The encoded protein is CASSPGGGYEQYF.

The rearrangement joins TRBV4-1 to TRBJ1-4, with a tentative D call TRBD1 (6 bases). Per germline, CDR1 MGHRA and CDR2 YSYEKL. V lost 8 bases and J lost 0, with 13 bases in between. CDR3 length equals 15 residues. Here the CDR3 DNA reads TGCGCCAGCCGACAGCAGGGGTCAACTAATGAAAAACTGTTTTTT. Its protein is CASRQQGSTNEKLFF.

This chain connects TRBV20-1 to TRBJ2-5; D is uncertain. Germline CDR1 is DFQATT and CDR2 is SNEGSKA (reference sequence). The CDR3 runs to 11 residues. V lost 0 bases and J lost 5, with 4 bases in between. CDR3 protein: CSARDGETQYF. CDR3 DNA: TGCAGTGCTAGAGATGGTGAGACCCAGTACTTC.

Here the CDR3 reads CASKRTSYNEQFF. The CDR3 nucleotides read TGTGCCAGCAAGCGAACCTCCTACAATGAGCAGTTCTTC. The chain carries TRBV6-5 and TRBJ2-1; D gene ambiguous. This CDR3 contains 13 residues. Per germline, CDR1 MNHEY and CDR2 SVGAGI. V was trimmed by 7 bases and J by 0 bases, leaving 7 bases between them.

V is TRBV28 and J is TRBJ2-5, with 10 positions matching TRBD2. Germline V CDR1 and CDR2: MDHEN, SYDVKM. The CDR3 totals 14 residues. Trimming took 2 bases from V and 9 from J; bases not matched to a gene: 6. CDR3 coding DNA: TGTGCCAGCAGTTTAGGACTAGCGGAGATGGCCCAGTACTTC. This gives the protein CASSLGLAEMAQYF.

The chain recombines TRBV19 with TRBJ1-1, with D perhaps matching TRBD1 (5 bases). Germline V CDR1 and CDR2: LNHDA, SQIVND (reference sequence). This CDR3 has 14 residues. Trimming removed 3 bases from V and 3 bases from J, with 11 bases in between. CDR3: CASSIRQGDTEAFF. Here the CDR3 DNA reads TGTGCCAGTAGTATCAGGCAGGGCGACACTGAAGCTTTCTTT.

This chain uses TRBV5-8 with TRBJ2-7; 9 nucleotides agree with TRBD1. CDR1 and CDR2 (germline): SGHTS, YDEGEE. The CDR3 sequence is 15 residues long. V trimming: 5 bases; J trimming: 1 base; junction bases outside the gene matches: 7. The CDR3 nucleotides are TGTGCCAGCAGGCGGGGACAGGGAGTGTCCTACGAGCAGTACTTC. Translated: CASRRGQGVSYEQYF. The entire variable domain, with the rest obtained from reference TRBV5-8 and TRBJ2-7, is as follows: EAGVTQSPTHLIKTRGQQATLRCSPISGHTSVYWYQQALGLGLQFLLWYDEGEERNRGNFPPRFSGRQFPNYSSELNVNALELEDSALYLCASRRGQGVSYEQYFGPGTRLTVT.

The genes are TRBV7-9 and TRBJ1-4; 8 nucleotides match TRBD1. The J segment lost 5 bases and the V segment lost 5 bases, leaving 7 bases of the junction unmatched. The CDR3 runs 15 residues. Per the germline V gene, CDR1 is SEHNR and CDR2 is FQNEAQ (reference sequence). DNA of the CDR3: TGTGCCAGCAGCCGTCCCGGGACAGGAAATGAAAAACTGTTTTTT. Translated, it gives CASSRPGTGNEKLFF. Filled out from reference TRBV7-9 and TRBJ1-4, the complete variable domain reads DTGVSQNPRHKITKRGQNVTFRCDPISEHNRLYWYRQTLGQGPEFLTYFQNEAQLEKSRLLSDRFSAERPKGSFSTLEIQRTEQGDSAMYLCASSRPGTGNEKLFFGSGTQLSVL.

This rearrangement joins TRBV2 to TRBJ1-5; D might be TRBD1 (5 bases). The length of the CDR3 is 14 residues. V was clipped by 8 bases and J by 2 bases, with 13 bases between them. Looked up from germline, CDR1 is SNHLY and CDR2 is FYNNEI. The CDR3 region has the DNA TGTGCCAGCGCGGGGGAGAGAGGCAATCAGCCCCAGCATTTT. Amino acid sequence: CASAGERGNQPQHF.

This chain uses TRBV27 with TRBJ1-2, with D perhaps matching TRBD1 (6 bases). The CDR3 runs to 15 residues. In germline, CDR1 is MNHEY, CDR2 SMNVEV (reference sequence). Trimming took 2 bases from V and 2 from J, leaving 12 bases between them. The CDR3 protein is CASSLGRTANYGYTF. The CDR3 nucleotides are TGTGCCAGCAGTTTAGGGAGGACAGCAAACTATGGCTACACCTTC.

The chain uses TRBV2 and TRBJ2-7, with D possibly matching TRBD1 (6 bases). Germline CDR1 SNHLY, CDR2 FYNNEI. This CDR3 has 12 residues. Trimming removed 6 bases from V and 3 bases from J, with 9 bases in between. As DNA, the CDR3 is TGTGCCAGCAGCGCCAGGGGCTACGAGCAGTACTTC. The encoded protein is CASSARGYEQYF.

This chain connects TRBV3-1 (or the pseudogene TRBV3-2) to TRBJ2-1; 13 nucleotides agree with TRBD2. Germline V gives CDR1 LGHDT, CDR2 YNNKEL (reference sequence). The CDR3 sequence is 16 residues long. V lost 0 bases, J lost 6 bases, and 2 bases stayed unmatched. The CDR3 region is CASSQEGTSGTNEQFF. The DNA of the CDR3 is TGTGCCAGCAGCCAAGAGGGGACTAGCGGGACCAATGAGCAGTTCTTC.

This chain connects TRBV15 to TRBJ2-5, with D hard to call. This CDR3 comprises 13 residues. V lost 5 bases and J lost 0, with 7 bases in between. The germline gives CDR1 LNHNV, CDR2 YYDKDF (reference sequence). The CDR3 sequence: CATSLGYQETQYF. The CDR3 DNA sequence: TGTGCCACCAGCCTCGGGTACCAAGAGACCCAGTACTTC. Combining the CDR3 with reference TRBV15 and TRBJ2-5 gives the whole variable domain DAMVIQNPRYQVTQFGKPVTLSCSQTLNHNVMYWYQQKSSQAPKLLFHYYDKDFNNEADTPDNFQSRRPNTSFCFLDIRSPGLGDTAMYLCATSLGYQETQYFGPGTRLLVL.

The rearrangement links TRBV30 to TRBJ1-1; D not resolved. The CDR3 loop spans 15 amino acids. Trimming pared 3 bases from V and 0 bases from J, leaving 14 bases between. The V gene's germline CDR1 is GTSNPN and CDR2 SVGIG (reference sequence). CDR3 sequence reads: CAWSKKASMNTEAFF. For the CDR3, the DNA is TGTGCCTGGAGCAAGAAGGCCAGCATGAACACTGAAGCTTTCTTT.

The chain links TRBV5-1 to TRBJ2-2, with a tentative D call TRBD1 (6 bases). Trimming left V 6 bases short and J 1 base short, with 13 bases between. CDR3 length equals 15 residues. Germline V gene data show CDR1 as SGHRS and CDR2 as YFSETQ. CDR3 DNA: TGCGCCAGCACTAGCCGGGGACAGAACACCGGGGAGCTGTTTTTT. Protein: CASTSRGQNTGELFF.

V and J are TRBV5-6 and TRBJ2-3; D perhaps matches TRBD2 (5 bases). With 3 bases removed from V and 3 bases from J, the gap between germline ends came to 11 bases. The length of the CDR3 is 14 residues. The germline V gene encodes CDR1 SGHDT and CDR2 YYEEEE. The CDR3 nucleotides read TGTGCCAGCAGCTCCCGGTGGAGGACAGATACGCAGTATTTT. Amino acid sequence: CASSSRWRTDTQYF.